Listed here is a single TCR beta chain. Its antigen is not known. This sample is drawn from a study of cytomegalovirus exposure and HLA in healthy donors. Whole-study results and caveats: As a later analysis revealed, the rate of TCR association differed by HLA locus, with DRB1 most and HLA-C fewest.

The V gene's germline CDR1 is LNHNV and CDR2 YYDKDF (reference sequence). Deletions cut 0 bases from V and 6 bases from J, with 6 bases between. The CDR3 is made up of 14 amino acids. PCR employed 60 Vbeta and 13 Jbeta primers. Measured with immunoSEQ multiplex PCR; TCRdb has only the in-frame clones, and not every one. The repertoire holds about 160,000 clones, with roughly 85% as singletons. This clonotype originated in a man between 35 and 55 years old in good health and CMV-seronegative. The chain carries TRBV15 and TRBJ1-6, with D hard to call. What was sequenced was PBMCs. The chain's CDR3 is CATSRDRSNSPLHF. In nucleotides, the CDR3 is TGTGCCACCAGCAGAGATCGGAGTAATTCACCCCTCCACTTT.